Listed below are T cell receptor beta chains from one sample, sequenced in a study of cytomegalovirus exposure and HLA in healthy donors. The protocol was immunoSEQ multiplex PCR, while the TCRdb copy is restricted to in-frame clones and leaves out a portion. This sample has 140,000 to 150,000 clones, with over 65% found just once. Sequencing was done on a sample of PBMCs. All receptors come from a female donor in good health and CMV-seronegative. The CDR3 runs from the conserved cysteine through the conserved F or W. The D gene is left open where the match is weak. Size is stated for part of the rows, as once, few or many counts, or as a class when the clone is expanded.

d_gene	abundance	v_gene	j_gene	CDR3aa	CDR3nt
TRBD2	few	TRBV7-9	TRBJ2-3	CASSSSSGRGTDTQYF	TGTGCCAGCAGCTCTTCTAGCGGGAGGGGCACAGATACGCAGTATTTT
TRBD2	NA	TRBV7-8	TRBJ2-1	CASTPWPGGNYNEQFF	TGTGCCAGCACCCCGTGGCCGGGGGGTAACTACAATGAGCAGTTCTTC
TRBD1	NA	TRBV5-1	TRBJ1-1	CASSFLPDRVNTEAFF	TGCGCCAGCAGCTTCTTACCCGACAGGGTGAACACTGAAGCTTTCTTT
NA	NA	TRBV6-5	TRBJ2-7	CASRDLRREQYF	TGTGCCTCCCGGGATTTGAGACGCGAGCAGTACTTC
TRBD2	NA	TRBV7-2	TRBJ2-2	CASSFQTSGAGELFF	TGTGCCAGCAGCTTCCAGACTAGCGGAGCCGGGGAGCTGTTTTTT
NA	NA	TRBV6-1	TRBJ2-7	CASGGLSTAGHEQYF	TGTGCCAGCGGGGGCCTTTCTACCGCGGGCCACGAGCAGTACTTC
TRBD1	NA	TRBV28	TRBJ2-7	CASRTPGGQGYEQYF	TGTGCCAGCAGAACCCCAGGGGGCCAGGGGTACGAGCAGTACTTC
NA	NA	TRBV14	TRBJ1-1	CASSQLTGNTEAFF	TGTGCCAGCAGCCAGTTGACAGGGAACACTGAAGCTTTCTTT
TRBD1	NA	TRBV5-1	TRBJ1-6	CASSWEPQGDSDSPLHF	TGCGCCAGCAGCTGGGAACCACAGGGGGATAGCGATTCACCCCTCCACTTT
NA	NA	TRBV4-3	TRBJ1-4	CASSQGGWGVNEKLFF	TGCGCCAGCAGCCAAGGAGGGTGGGGGGTGAATGAAAAACTGTTTTTT
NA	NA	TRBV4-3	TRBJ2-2	CASSQFPGSGELFF	TGCGCCAGCAGCCAATTTCCAGGGTCCGGGGAGCTGTTTTTT
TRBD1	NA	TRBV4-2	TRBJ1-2	CASSQYSWGQGDYGYPF	TGTGCCAGCAGCCAATATTCCTGGGGACAGGGGGATTATGGCTACCCCTTC
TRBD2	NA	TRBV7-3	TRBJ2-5	CASSLTSGPSETQYF	TGTGCCAGCAGCTTGACTAGCGGCCCCTCAGAGACCCAGTACTTC
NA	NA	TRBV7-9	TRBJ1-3	CASRSAVRESGNTIYF	TGTGCCAGCAGGTCTGCGGTGAGGGAGTCGGGAAACACCATATATTTT
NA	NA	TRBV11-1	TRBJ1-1	CASSSPGHGPEAFF	TGTGCCAGCAGCTCTCCGGGACACGGGCCTGAAGCTTTCTTT
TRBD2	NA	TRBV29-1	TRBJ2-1	CSVEREGLYNEQFF	TGCAGCGTTGAGCGGGAGGGCCTATACAATGAGCAGTTCTTC
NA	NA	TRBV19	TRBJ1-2	CASGYVREQGAYGYTF	TGTGCCAGTGGGTATGTCCGGGAGCAGGGAGCCTATGGCTACACCTTC
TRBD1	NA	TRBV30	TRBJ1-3	CAWSVLAGTGHF	TGTGCCTGGAGTGTTCTTGCCGGGACAGGACATTTT
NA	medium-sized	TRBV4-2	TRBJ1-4	CASSQAGEKLFF	TGTGCCAGCAGCCAAGCGGGGGAAAAACTGTTTTTT
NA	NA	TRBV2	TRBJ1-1	CASSELAGRDTEAFF	TGTGCCAGCAGTGAACTGGCAGGGAGGGATACTGAAGCTTTCTTT
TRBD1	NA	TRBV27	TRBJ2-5	CASSLTTGGGETQYF	TGTGCCAGCAGTTTGACGACAGGGGGCGGGGAGACCCAGTACTTC
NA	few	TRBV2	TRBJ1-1	CASSADRQVRTEAFF	TGTGCCAGCAGTGCCGACCGACAGGTGAGGACTGAAGCTTTCTTT
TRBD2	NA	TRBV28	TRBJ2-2	CASVFSGPGLAGGTGELFF	TGTGCCAGCGTATTCAGCGGTCCGGGACTAGCGGGAGGGACCGGGGAGCTGTTTTTT
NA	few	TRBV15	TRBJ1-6	CATSRDPTGSSPLHF	TGTGCCACCAGCAGAGATCCCACAGGGAGTTCACCCCTCCACTTT
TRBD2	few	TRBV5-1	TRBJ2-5	CASSFSGTKEETQYF	TGCGCCAGCAGCTTTAGCGGGACCAAGGAGGAGACCCAGTACTTC
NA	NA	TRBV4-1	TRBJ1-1	CASSQEGAQGNTEAFF	TGCGCCAGCAGCCAAGAAGGAGCGCAGGGGAACACTGAAGCTTTCTTT
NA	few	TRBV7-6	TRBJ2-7	CASSLASGTREQYF	TGTGCCAGCAGCTTAGCGTCCGGTACGAGGGAGCAGTACTTC
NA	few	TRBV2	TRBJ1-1	CASSLRSTEAFF	TGTGCCAGCAGTCTAAGGAGCACTGAAGCTTTCTTT
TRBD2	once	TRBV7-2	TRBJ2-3	CASSSGTSADTQYF	TGTGCCAGCAGTTCCGGGACTAGCGCAGATACGCAGTATTTT
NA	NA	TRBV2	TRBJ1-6	CASSEVSRPLHF	TGTGCCAGCAGTGAAGTCTCTAGGCCCCTCCACTTT
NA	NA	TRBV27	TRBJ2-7	CASSWGRGAYEQYF	TGTGCCAGCAGTTGGGGTAGGGGTGCCTACGAGCAGTACTTC
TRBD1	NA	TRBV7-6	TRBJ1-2	CASSPADRGSRGYTF	TGTGCCAGCAGCCCTGCGGACAGGGGGAGTCGCGGCTACACCTTC
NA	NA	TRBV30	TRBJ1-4	CAWTFTEEKLFF	TGTGCCTGGACCTTTACAGAAGAAAAACTGTTTTTT
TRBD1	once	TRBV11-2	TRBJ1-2	CASSSLQGAGGYTF	TGTGCCAGCAGTTCTCTACAGGGGGCGGGCGGCTACACCTTC
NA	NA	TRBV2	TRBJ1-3	CASSDLVSGNTIYF	TGTGCCAGCAGTGACCTCGTTTCTGGAAACACCATATATTTT
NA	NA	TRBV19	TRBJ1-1	CASRADLNTEAFF	TGTGCCAGTAGGGCAGATTTGAACACTGAAGCTTTCTTT
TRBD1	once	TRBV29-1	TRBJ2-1	CSILQGNEQFF	TGCAGCATACTACAGGGGAATGAGCAGTTCTTC
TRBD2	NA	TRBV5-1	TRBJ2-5	CASSLVSGGSKETQYF	TGCGCCAGCAGCTTGGTTAGCGGGGGTAGCAAAGAGACCCAGTACTTC
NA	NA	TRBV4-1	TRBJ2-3	CASSQESRTTDTQYF	TGCGCCAGCAGCCAAGAATCCAGAACCACAGATACGCAGTATTTT
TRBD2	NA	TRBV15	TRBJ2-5	CATSSPGGVGTQYF	TGTGCCACCAGTTCACCGGGGGGGGTGGGGACCCAGTACTTC
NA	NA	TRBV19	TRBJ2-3	CASSMGRGDTQYF	TGTGCCAGTAGTATGGGTAGGGGAGATACGCAGTATTTT
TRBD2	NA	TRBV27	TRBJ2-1	CASSPATSGRLYNEQFF	TGTGCCAGCAGCCCCGCGACTAGCGGGAGACTCTACAATGAGCAGTTCTTC
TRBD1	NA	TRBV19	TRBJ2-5	CASSRRTGLGETQYF	TGTGCCAGTAGTCGACGGACAGGGCTTGGGGAGACCCAGTACTTC
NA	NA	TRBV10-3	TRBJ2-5	CAISGGDLETQYF	TGTGCCATCTCAGGAGGGGATTTGGAGACCCAGTACTTC
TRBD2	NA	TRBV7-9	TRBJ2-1	CASSLSGGPNEQFF	TGTGCCAGCAGCTTAAGCGGGGGCCCAAATGAGCAGTTCTTC
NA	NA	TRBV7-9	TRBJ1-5	CASSFNGRDQPQHF	TGTGCCAGCAGCTTCAACGGGCGGGACCAGCCCCAGCATTTT
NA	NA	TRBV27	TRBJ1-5	CASSLGGIGWPQHF	TGTGCCAGCAGTTTAGGGGGGATTGGGTGGCCCCAGCATTTT
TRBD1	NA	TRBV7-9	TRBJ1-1	CASSRSDRPSQILNTEAFF	TGTGCCAGCAGCCGGTCGGACAGGCCGTCACAAATCTTGAACACTGAAGCTTTCTTT
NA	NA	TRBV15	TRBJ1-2	CATSRDRVDDGYTF	TGTGCCACCAGCAGAGATCGGGTTGATGATGGCTACACCTTC
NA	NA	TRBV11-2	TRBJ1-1	CASSGGTLTEAFF	TGTGCCAGCAGCGGGGGGACTTTAACTGAAGCTTTCTTT
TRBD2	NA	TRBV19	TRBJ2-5	CASSDPGTSHQETQYF	TGTGCCAGTAGCGATCCCGGGACTAGTCATCAAGAGACCCAGTACTTC
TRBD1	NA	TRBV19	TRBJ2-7	CASSIGDSLAYEQYF	TGTGCCAGTAGTATTGGGGACAGTCTGGCGTACGAGCAGTACTTC